This TCR beta chain was obtained from a study of post-analysis software for immune sequencing data. Unique molecular identifiers had been added to the TCR beta cDNA libraries. Each CDR3 protein gets one entry after TCRdb re-called the PCR reads with MiXCR. The data hold some 450,000 distinct CDR3 sequences, with roughly 45% observed a single time. Germline values: CDR1 LNHNV, CDR2 YYDKDF (reference sequence). This CDR3 is built from 15 residues. J lost 4 bases, V lost 8 bases, and 10 bases had no gene match. Whole-study results and caveats: Relative to controls, patients had about five TRBV segments at higher frequency, with TRBV5-6, TRBV5-1 and TRBV20-1 among these.

This clonotype was counted only a few times. What it recognizes is unknown. The clonotype comes from a girl between 10 and 17 years old with multiple sclerosis. The chain has TRBV15 and TRBJ2-1; 8 nucleotides agree with TRBD2. Sequencing input: blood. The CDR3 DNA reads TGTGCCACCTACGACGGGGGGGATCCATACAATGAGCAGTTCTTC. It yields the protein CATYDGGDPYNEQFF.